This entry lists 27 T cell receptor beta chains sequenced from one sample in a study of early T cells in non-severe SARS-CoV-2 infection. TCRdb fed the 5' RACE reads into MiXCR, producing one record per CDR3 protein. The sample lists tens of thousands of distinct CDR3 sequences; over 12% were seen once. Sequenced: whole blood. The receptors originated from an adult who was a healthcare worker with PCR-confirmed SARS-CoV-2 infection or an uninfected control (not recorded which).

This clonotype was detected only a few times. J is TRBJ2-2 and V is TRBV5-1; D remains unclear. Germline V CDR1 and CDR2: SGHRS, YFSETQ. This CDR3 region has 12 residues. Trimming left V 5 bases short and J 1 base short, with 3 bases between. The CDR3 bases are TGCGCCAGCAGGGTGAACACCGGGGAGCTGTTTTTT. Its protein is CASRVNTGELFF.

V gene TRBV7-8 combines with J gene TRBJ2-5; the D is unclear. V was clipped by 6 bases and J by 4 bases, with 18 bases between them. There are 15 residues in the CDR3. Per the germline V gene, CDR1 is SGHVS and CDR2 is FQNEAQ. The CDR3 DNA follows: TGTGCCAGCAGTTCTACCGGGCGCACGGCAGAGACCCAGTACTTC. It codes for CASSSTGRTAETQYF.

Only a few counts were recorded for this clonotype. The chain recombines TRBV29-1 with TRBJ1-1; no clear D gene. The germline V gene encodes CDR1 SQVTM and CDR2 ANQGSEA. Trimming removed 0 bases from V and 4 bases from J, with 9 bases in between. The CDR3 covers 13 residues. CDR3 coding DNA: TGCAGCGTTGAAGATCTTGTGGTCACTGAAGCTTTCTTT. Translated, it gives CSVEDLVVTEAFF. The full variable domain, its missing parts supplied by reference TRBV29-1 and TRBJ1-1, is SAVISQKPSRDICQRGTSLTIQCQVDSQVTMMFWYRQQPGQSLTLIATANQGSEATYESGFVIDKFPISRPNLTFSTLTVSNMSPEDSSIYLCSVEDLVVTEAFFGQGTRLTVV.

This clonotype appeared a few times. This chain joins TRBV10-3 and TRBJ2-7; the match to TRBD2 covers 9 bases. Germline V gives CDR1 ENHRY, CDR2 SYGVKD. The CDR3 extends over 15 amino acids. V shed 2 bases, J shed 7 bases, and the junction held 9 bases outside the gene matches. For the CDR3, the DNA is TGTGCCATCAGTGAGGCGGGAGGGTCCCTTAAGGAGCAGTACTTC. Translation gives CAISEAGGSLKEQYF.

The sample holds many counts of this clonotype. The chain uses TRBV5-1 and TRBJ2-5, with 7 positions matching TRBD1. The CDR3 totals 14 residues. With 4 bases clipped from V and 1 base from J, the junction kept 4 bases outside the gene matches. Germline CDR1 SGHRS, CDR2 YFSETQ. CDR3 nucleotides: TGCGCCAGCAGCGGGTGGACAGGCCAAGAGACCCAGTACTTC. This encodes CASSGWTGQETQYF.

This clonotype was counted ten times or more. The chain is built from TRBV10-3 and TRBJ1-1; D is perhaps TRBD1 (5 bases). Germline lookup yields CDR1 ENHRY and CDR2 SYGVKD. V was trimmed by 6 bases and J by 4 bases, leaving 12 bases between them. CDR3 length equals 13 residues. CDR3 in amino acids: CAISVGRGTEAFF. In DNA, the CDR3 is TGTGCCATCAGCGTGGGGAGGGGCACTGAAGCTTTCTTT.

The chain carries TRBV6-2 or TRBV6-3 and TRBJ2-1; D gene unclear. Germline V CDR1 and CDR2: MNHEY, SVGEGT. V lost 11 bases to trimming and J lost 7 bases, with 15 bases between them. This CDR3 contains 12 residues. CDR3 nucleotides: TGTGCCCCCCCCGCGAAAGGGAATGAGCAGTTCTTC. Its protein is CAPPAKGNEQFF.

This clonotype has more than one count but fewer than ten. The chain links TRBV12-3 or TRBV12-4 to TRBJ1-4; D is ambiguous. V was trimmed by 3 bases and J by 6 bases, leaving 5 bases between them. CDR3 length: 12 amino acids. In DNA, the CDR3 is TGTGCCAGCAGTTTTACAGATGAAAAACTGTTTTTT. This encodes CASSFTDEKLFF.

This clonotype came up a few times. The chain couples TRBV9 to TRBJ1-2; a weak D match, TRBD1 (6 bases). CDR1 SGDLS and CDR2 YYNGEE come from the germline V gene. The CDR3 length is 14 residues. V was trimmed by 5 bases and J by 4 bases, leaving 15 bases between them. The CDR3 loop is CASRASGQIYGYTF. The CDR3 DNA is TGTGCCAGCAGAGCTTCCGGACAGATCTATGGCTACACCTTC.

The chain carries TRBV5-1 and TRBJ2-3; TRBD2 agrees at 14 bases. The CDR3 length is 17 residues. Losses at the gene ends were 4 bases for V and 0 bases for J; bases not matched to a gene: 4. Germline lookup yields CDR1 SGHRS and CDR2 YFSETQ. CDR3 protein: CASSLWTSGGSTDTQYF. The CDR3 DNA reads TGCGCCAGCAGCCTTTGGACTAGCGGGGGGAGCACAGATACGCAGTATTTT.

As DNA, the CDR3 is TGTGCCAGCAGTTTTTTGGGGGCGCCTAACTATGGCTACACCTTC. Translation: CASSFLGAPNYGYTF. The rearrangement joins TRBV12-3 or TRBV12-4 to TRBJ1-2; possibly TRBD1 for D (6 bases). V lost 3 bases and J lost 0, with 11 bases in between. The CDR3 totals 15 residues.

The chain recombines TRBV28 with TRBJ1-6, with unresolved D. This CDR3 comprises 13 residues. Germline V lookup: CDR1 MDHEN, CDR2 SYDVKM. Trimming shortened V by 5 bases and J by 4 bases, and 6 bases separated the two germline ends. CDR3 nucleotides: TGTGCCAGCAGTGCACAGTATAATTCACCCCTCCACTTT. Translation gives CASSAQYNSPLHF.

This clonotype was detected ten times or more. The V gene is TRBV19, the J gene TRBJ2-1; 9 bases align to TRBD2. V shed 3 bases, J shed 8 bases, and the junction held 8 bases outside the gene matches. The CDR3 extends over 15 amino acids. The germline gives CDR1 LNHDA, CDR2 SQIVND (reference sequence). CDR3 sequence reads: CASSIGAGGPYEQFF. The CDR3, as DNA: TGTGCCAGTAGTATCGGTGCGGGAGGGCCCTATGAGCAGTTCTTC.

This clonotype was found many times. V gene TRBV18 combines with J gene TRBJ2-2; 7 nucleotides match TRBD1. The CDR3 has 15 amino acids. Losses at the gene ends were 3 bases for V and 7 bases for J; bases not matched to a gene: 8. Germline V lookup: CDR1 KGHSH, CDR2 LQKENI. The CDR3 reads CASSPATGYHGELFF. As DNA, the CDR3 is TGTGCCAGCTCACCGGCGACAGGGTACCACGGGGAGCTGTTTTTT.

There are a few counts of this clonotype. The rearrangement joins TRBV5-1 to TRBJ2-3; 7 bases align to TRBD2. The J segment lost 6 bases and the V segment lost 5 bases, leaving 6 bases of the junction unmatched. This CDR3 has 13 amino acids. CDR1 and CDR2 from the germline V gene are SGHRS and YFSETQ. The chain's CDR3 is CASRPGLVDTQYF. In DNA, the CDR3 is TGCGCCAGCAGGCCCGGACTAGTTGATACGCAGTATTTT.

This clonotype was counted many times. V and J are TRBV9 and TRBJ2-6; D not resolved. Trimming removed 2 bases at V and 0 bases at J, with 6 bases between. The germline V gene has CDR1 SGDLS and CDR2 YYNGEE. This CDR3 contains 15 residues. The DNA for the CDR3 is TGTGCCAGCAGCGTTGGGTCCTCTGGGGCCAACGTCCTGACTTTC. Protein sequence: CASSVGSSGANVLTF.

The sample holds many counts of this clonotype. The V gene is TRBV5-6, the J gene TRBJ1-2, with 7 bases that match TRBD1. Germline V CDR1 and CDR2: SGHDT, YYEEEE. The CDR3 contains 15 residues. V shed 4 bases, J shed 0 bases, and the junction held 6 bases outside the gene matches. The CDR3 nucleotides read TGTGCCAGCAGCCCTGGGACAGCAGCTAACTATGGCTACACCTTC. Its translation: CASSPGTAANYGYTF.

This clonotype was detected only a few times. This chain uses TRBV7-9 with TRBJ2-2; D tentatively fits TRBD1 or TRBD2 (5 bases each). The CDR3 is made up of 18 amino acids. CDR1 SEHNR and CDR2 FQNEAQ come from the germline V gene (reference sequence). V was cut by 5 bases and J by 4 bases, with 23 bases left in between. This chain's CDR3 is CASSRGPTPMFSTGELFF. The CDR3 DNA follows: TGTGCCAGCAGCCGGGGACCCACCCCAATGTTTTCCACCGGGGAGCTGTTTTTT.

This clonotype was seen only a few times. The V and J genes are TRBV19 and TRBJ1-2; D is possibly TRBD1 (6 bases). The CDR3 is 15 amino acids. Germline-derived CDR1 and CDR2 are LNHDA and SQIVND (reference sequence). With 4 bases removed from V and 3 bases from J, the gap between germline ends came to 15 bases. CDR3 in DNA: TGTGCCAGTAGTACCCAAGGAGGGGGGCACTATGGCTACACCTTC. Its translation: CASSTQGGGHYGYTF.

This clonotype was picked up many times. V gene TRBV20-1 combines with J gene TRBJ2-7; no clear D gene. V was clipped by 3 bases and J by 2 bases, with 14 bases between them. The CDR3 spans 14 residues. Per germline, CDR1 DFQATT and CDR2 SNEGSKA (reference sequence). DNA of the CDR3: TGCAGTGCTAGCACGGGTTACGACACCTACGAGCAGTACTTC. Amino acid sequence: CSASTGYDTYEQYF.

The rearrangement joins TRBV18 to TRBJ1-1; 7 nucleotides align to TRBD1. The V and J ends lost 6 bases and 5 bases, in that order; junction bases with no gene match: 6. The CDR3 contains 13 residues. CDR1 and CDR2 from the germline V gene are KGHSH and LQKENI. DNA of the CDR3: TGTGCCAGCTCCCCCGGACAGGTTACTGAAGCTTTCTTT. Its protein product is CASSPGQVTEAFF.

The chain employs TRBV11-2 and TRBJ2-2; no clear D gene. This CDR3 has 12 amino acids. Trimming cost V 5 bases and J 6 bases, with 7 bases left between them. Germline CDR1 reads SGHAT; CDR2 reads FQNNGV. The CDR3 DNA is TGTGCCAGCAGCGGATCTCCCGGGGAGCTGTTTTTT. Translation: CASSGSPGELFF. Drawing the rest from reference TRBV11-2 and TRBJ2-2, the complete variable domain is EAGVAQSPRYKIIEKRQSVAFWCNPISGHATLYWYQQILGQGPKLLIQFQNNGVVDDSQLPKDRFSAERLKGVDSTLKIQPAKLEDSAVYLCASSGSPGELFFGEGSRLTVL.

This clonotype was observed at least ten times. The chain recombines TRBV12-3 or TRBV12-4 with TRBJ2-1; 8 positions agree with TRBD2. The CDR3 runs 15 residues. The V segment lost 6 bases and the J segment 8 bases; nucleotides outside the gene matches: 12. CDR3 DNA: TGTGCCAGCAGCCCCGGGACTAGTCTGGTTGATGAGCAGTTCTTC. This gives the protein CASSPGTSLVDEQFF.

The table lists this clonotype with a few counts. The CDR3 loop reads CASSSRGLAQTDTQYF. CDR3 sequence (DNA): TGTGCCAGCAGCTCCCGAGGGCTAGCCCAGACAGATACGCAGTATTTT. V gene TRBV11-2 combines with J gene TRBJ2-3, with D possibly matching TRBD2 (5 bases). Trimming took 4 bases from V and 3 from J, leaving 17 bases between them. This CDR3 is 16 amino acids long. From germline, CDR1 is SGHAT and CDR2 FQNNGV.

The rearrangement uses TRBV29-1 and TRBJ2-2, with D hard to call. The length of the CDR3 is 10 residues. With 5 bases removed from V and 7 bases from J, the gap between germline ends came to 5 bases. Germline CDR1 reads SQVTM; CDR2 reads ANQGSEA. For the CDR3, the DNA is TGCAGCGTTCTAGTCGGGGAGCTGTTTTTT. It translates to CSVLVGELFF.

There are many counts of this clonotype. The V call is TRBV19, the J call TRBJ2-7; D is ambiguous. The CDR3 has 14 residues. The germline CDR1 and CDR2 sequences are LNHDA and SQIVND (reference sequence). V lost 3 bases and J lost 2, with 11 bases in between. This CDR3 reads CASSIPGLTYEQYF. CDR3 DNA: TGTGCCAGTAGTATCCCCGGGCTCACCTACGAGCAGTACTTC.

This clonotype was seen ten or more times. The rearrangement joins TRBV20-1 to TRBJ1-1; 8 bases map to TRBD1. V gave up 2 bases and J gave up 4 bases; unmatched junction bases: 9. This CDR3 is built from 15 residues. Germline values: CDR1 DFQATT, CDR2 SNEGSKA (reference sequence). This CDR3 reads CSARSQDRVGTEAFF. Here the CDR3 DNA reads TGCAGTGCTAGATCACAGGACAGGGTCGGCACTGAAGCTTTCTTT.